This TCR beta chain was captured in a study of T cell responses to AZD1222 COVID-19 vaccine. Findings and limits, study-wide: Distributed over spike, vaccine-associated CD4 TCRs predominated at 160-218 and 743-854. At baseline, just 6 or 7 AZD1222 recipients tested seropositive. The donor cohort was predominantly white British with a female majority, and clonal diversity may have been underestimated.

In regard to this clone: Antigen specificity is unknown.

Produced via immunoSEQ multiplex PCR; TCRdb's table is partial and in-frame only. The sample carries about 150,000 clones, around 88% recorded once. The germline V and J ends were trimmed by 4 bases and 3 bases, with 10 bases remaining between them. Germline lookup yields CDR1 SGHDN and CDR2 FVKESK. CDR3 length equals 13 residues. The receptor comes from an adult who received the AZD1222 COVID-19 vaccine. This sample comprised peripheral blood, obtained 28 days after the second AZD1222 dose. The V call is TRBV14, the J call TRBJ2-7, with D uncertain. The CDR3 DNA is TGTGCCAGCAGCCCCGGACGGAACTACGAGCAGTACTTC. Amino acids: CASSPGRNYEQYF.